Following are 11 T cell receptor beta chains from one sample sequenced in a study of cytomegalovirus exposure and HLA in healthy donors. Measured with immunoSEQ multiplex PCR; TCRdb has only the in-frame clones, and not every one. The repertoire holds 120,000 to 150,000 clones, with about 91% as singletons. The sequencing sample was made of PBMCs. These receptors all stem from a man between 18 and 29 years old in good health and CMV-seropositive.

This chain connects TRBV6-1 to TRBJ2-5; maybe TRBD2 (6 bases). V gave up 0 bases and J gave up 4 bases, with 12 bases separating them. From germline, CDR1 is MNHNS and CDR2 SASEGT. The CDR3 sequence is 15 residues long. The CDR3 region has the DNA TGTGCCAGCAGTGAAGCTGCGGAGGGTTCAGAGACCCAGTACTTC. Translating it yields CASSEAAEGSETQYF.

CDR3 DNA sequence: TGTGCCTGGAGTGAGGGACATCCGATCTATGGCTACACCTTC. The encoded protein is CAWSEGHPIYGYTF. This chain connects TRBV30 to TRBJ1-2; D is possibly TRBD1 (6 bases). CDR1 GTSNPN and CDR2 SVGIG come from the germline V gene (reference sequence). The V end lost 1 base, the J end lost 4 bases, and 13 bases lay between the germline ends. The CDR3 is 14 residues long.

J is TRBJ2-7 and V is TRBV7-9; tentative D call: TRBD1 (6 bases). There are 13 residues in the CDR3. Germline-derived CDR1 and CDR2 are SEHNR and FQNEAQ (reference sequence). V gave up 5 bases and J gave up 5 bases, with 13 bases separating them. The CDR3 is CASSPGQGNEQYF. In DNA form, the CDR3 reads TGTGCCAGCAGCCCGGGACAAGGCAACGAGCAGTACTTC. The complete variable domain, with remaining parts taken from reference TRBV7-9 and TRBJ2-7, reads DTGVSQNPRHKITKRGQNVTFRCDPISEHNRLYWYRQTLGQGPEFLTYFQNEAQLEKSRLLSDRFSAERPKGSFSTLEIQRTEQGDSAMYLCASSPGQGNEQYFGPGTRLTVT.

The V call is TRBV5-1, the J call TRBJ1-2; D gene ambiguous. Per germline, CDR1 SGHRS and CDR2 YFSETQ. The CDR3 length is 14 residues. The ends were cut back, 0 bases at V and 2 bases at J, with 8 bases in the middle. The CDR3 loop is CASSLDRRNYGYTF. CDR3 nucleotide sequence: TGCGCCAGCAGCTTGGATCGGAGGAACTATGGCTACACCTTC.

Here the CDR3 DNA reads TGTGCCAGCAGCCAAGATCTGACTAGCGGCTCCAAAAACATTCAGTACTTC. Translation: CASSQDLTSGSKNIQYF. The rearrangement joins TRBV4-2 to TRBJ2-4; the match to TRBD2 covers 9 bases. This CDR3 comprises 17 residues. J gave up 2 bases and V 0 bases, and 5 bases lay outside the gene matches. Per germline, CDR1 LGHNA and CDR2 YNFKEQ.

The gene calls are TRBV30 and TRBJ2-2, with D possibly TRBD1 on 5 matching bases. Trimming cost V 7 bases and J 5 bases, with 11 bases left between them. Germline values: CDR1 GTSNPN, CDR2 SVGIG (reference sequence). CDR3 length: 12 amino acids. The CDR3 spells CASRQRTGELFF. CDR3 in DNA: TGTGCCTCCCGACAGCGTACCGGGGAGCTGTTTTTT.

CDR3 protein: CASSGSSGANVLTF. The CDR3 DNA follows: TGCGCCAGCAGCGGCTCCTCGGGGGCCAACGTCCTGACTTTC. V gene TRBV5-1 combines with J gene TRBJ2-6; D remains ambiguous. Germline-derived CDR1 and CDR2 are SGHRS and YFSETQ. CDR3 length: 14 amino acids. Trimming removed 4 bases from V and 4 bases from J, with 9 bases in between.

The rearrangement joins TRBV4-1 to TRBJ2-3; 8 positions agree with TRBD1. Germline trimming cut 1 base from V and 2 bases from J; bases unmatched to any gene: 5. CDR1 is MGHRA and CDR2 is YSYEKL in the germline V gene. This CDR3 is built from 16 residues. CDR3 residues: CASSQVTGGYTDTQYF. The DNA for the CDR3 is TGCGCCAGCAGCCAAGTCACAGGGGGATACACAGATACGCAGTATTTT.

The chain is built from TRBV5-1 and TRBJ2-2; 11 bases agree with TRBD2. Germline-derived CDR1 and CDR2 are SGHRS and YFSETQ. The CDR3 spans 16 residues. V trimming: 3 bases; J trimming: 5 bases; junction bases outside the gene matches: 6. This CDR3 reads CASSWLAGGGTGELFF. In DNA form, the CDR3 reads TGCGCCAGCAGCTGGCTAGCGGGAGGTGGGACCGGGGAGCTGTTTTTT.

This clone was picked up a small number of times. The chain couples TRBV30 to TRBJ1-4, with unresolved D. V lost 3 bases and J lost 6, with 5 bases in between. This CDR3 is 11 amino acids long. Germline loops: CDR1 GTSNPN, CDR2 SVGIG (reference sequence). The DNA of the CDR3 is TGTGCCTGGAGGAGGGATGAAAAACTGTTTTTT. Protein: CAWRRDEKLFF.

V is TRBV10-2 and J is TRBJ2-5; 8 nucleotides match TRBD1. Germline V lookup: CDR1 WSHSY, CDR2 SAAADI. The CDR3 runs 16 residues. V trimming: 6 bases; J trimming: 6 bases; junction bases outside the gene matches: 15. The CDR3 spells CASRPRTGWELQTQYF. CDR3 bases: TGCGCCAGCAGGCCGAGGACAGGGTGGGAATTACAGACCCAGTACTTC.